This TCR beta chain was sequenced during a study of blood T cell repertoires in COVID-19. Clones were read by immunoSEQ multiplex PCR, and TCRdb kept only the in-frame ones, dropping some. Among roughly 230,000 clones listed, 85% were seen once. V was shortened by 0 bases and J by 0 bases, with 18 bases between the two germline ends. The CDR3 runs 18 residues. Germline V lookup: CDR1 GTSNPN, CDR2 SVGIG (reference sequence). The rearrangement uses TRBV30 and TRBJ2-4; a possible D gene is TRBD1 (6 bases). This receptor was identified in a woman between 45 and 65 years old who had been exposed to COVID-19. The source material was PBMCs or T cells enriched from blood (not recorded which). The CDR3 DNA sequence: TGTGCCTGGAGTGTAGCTCGGAGGACAGCCCTAGCCAAAAACATTCAGTACTTC. Protein product: CAWSVARRTALAKNIQYF. Looking up the rest from reference TRBV30 and TRBJ2-4 gives the full variable domain: SQTIHQWPATLVQPVGSPLSLECTVEGTSNPNLYWYRQAAGRGLQLLFYSVGIGQISSEVPQNLSASRPQDRQFILSSKKLLLSDSGFYLCAWSVARRTALAKNIQYFGAGTRLSVL.